The rows below give T cell receptor beta chains drawn from one sample of a study of CD8+ T cells in alopecia areata. Clones were read by immunoSEQ multiplex PCR, and TCRdb kept only the in-frame ones, dropping some. This table has fewer than 200,000 clones, roughly 58% appearing once. Sequencing used CD4+ T cells sorted from blood, obtained at approximately week 60, from a patient treated with tofacitinib. Receptors were obtained from a human donor with alopecia areata. Each CDR3 is given with its conserved first and last residue. Each record gives: V gene, clone size, D gene, J gene, CDR3 DNA, CDR3 protein. D genes are given only for firm matches. For some rows the clone size is stated as once, few or many, or as a class when expanded; others skip it.

>TRBV30|-|-|TRBJ2-2
TGTGCCTGGAGTTCTCTGGGGCTCAACACCGGGGAGCTGTTTTTT
CAWSSLGLNTGELFF
>TRBV10-3|-|-|TRBJ2-3
TGTGCCATCAGGGATAGACTAGGAGCCACAGATACGCAGTATTTT
CAIRDRLGATDTQYF
>TRBV18|-|-|TRBJ2-7
TGTGCCAGCTCACCACAGGACACCCGGGACGAGCAGTACTTC
CASSPQDTRDEQYF
>TRBV5-1|few|-|TRBJ2-3
TGCGCCAGCAGCTTGGATTTTCAGGGTTCGACGCAGTATTTT
CASSLDFQGSTQYF
>TRBV29-1|-|-|TRBJ1-1
TGCAGCGTTGAACGACAGCTGAGCACTGAAGCTTTCTTT
CSVERQLSTEAFF
>TRBV5-1|-|TRBD1|TRBJ2-7
TGCGCCAGCAGCTGGTACAGGGGATCCGAGCAGTACTTC
CASSWYRGSEQYF
>TRBV19|-|-|TRBJ2-3
TGTGCCAGTAGTATAGGAGGGTCGCGCACAGATACGCAGTATTTT
CASSIGGSRTDTQYF
>TRBV30|-|-|TRBJ1-6
TGTGCCTGGCAGGGAAGTAATTCACCCCTCCACTTT
CAWQGSNSPLHF
>TRBV29-1|few|-|TRBJ2-7
TGCAGCGTTGAAGAGGTGGACACTTTGTACGAGCAGTACTTC
CSVEEVDTLYEQYF
>TRBV29-1|-|-|TRBJ2-3
TGCAGCGTAACCGGGAACGCGGCGGGGGATACGCAGTATTTT
CSVTGNAAGDTQYF
>TRBV5-6|-|-|TRBJ2-1
TGTGCCAGCAGCTTGGTACAGTACAATGAGCAGTTCTTC
CASSLVQYNEQFF
>TRBV4-2|few|-|TRBJ2-5
TGTGCCAGCAGCCAAGCCGGCAGGGACCCACAAGAGACCCAGTACTTC
CASSQAGRDPQETQYF
>TRBV20-1|-|-|TRBJ2-5
TGCAGTGCTACCCTGACGGAGACCCAGTACTTC
CSATLTETQYF
>TRBV5-6|few|TRBD1|TRBJ2-4
TGTGCCAGCAGCCTCTCGGGACAGACCAAAAACATTCAGTACTTC
CASSLSGQTKNIQYF
>TRBV27|-|-|TRBJ2-7
TGTGCCAGCAGTCCCCAGTTGGCGGGGAGTCCCTACGAGCAGTACTTC
CASSPQLAGSPYEQYF
>TRBV6-5|-|-|TRBJ2-7
TGTGCCAGCAGTTACTCGATTACGACGGGCGAGCAGTACTTC
CASSYSITTGEQYF
>TRBV11-2|few|-|TRBJ2-3
TGTGCCAGCAGCTTAGGGCTGGATACGCAGTATTTT
CASSLGLDTQYF
>TRBV29-1|-|-|TRBJ1-4
TGCAGCGTTGTACTAAGAGCAAATGAAAAACTGTTTTTT
CSVVLRANEKLFF
>TRBV6-6|-|TRBD1|TRBJ1-2
TGTGCCAGCAGCCCAGGGGGCCGCTATGGCTACACCTTC
CASSPGGRYGYTF
>TRBV29-1|-|-|TRBJ2-1
TGCAGCGGGAGGTGGCAGGGTGGCAATGAGCAGTTCTTC
CSGRWQGGNEQFF
>TRBV6-1|few|-|TRBJ1-2
TGTGCCAGCAGTGAAGCAATGAGTTACACCTTC
CASSEAMSYTF
>TRBV10-3|-|-|TRBJ1-5
TGTGCCATCAGTCTGGCGGGGGGGAATCAGCCCCAGCATTTT
CAISLAGGNQPQHF
>TRBV21-1|-|-|TRBJ1-6
TGTGCCAGCAGCAAGCCTTTGAGCTCCTATAATTCACCCCTCCACTTT
CASSKPLSSYNSPLHF
>TRBV11-2|once|TRBD2|TRBJ2-1
TGTGCCAGCAGCCGAGGACTAGCCATGAACAATGAGCAGTTCTTC
CASSRGLAMNNEQFF
>TRBV6-5|few|TRBD1|TRBJ2-7
TGTGCCAGCAGTACCGGGACAGCTCTGTACGAGCAGTACTTC
CASSTGTALYEQYF
>TRBV5-1|-|-|TRBJ2-2
TGCGCCAGCTCCCGGGATCCCCCACCTACCGGGGAGCTGTTTTTT
CASSRDPPPTGELFF
>TRBV4-2|-|-|TRBJ2-7
TGTGCCAGCAGCCAAGTGGGGGGGGCCCACGAGCAGTACTTC
CASSQVGGAHEQYF
>TRBV4-1|once|TRBD1|TRBJ1-5
TGCGCCAGCAGCCATCGAATGGGGACAGGGGGAAATCAGCCCCAGCATTTT
CASSHRMGTGGNQPQHF
>TRBV29-1|few|TRBD1|TRBJ1-5
TGCAGCGCGGGGACAGGGGGCGTGAATCAGCCCCAGCATTTT
CSAGTGGVNQPQHF
>TRBV6-6|-|-|TRBJ1-1
TGTGCCAGCAGTATGACGGAGGGAGCTTTCTTT
CASSMTEGAFF
>TRBV7-2|-|TRBD1|TRBJ2-7
TGTGCCAGCAGCCCCGCCGGGACAGGCTACGAGCAGTACTTC
CASSPAGTGYEQYF
>TRBV10-2|-|-|TRBJ1-3
TGCGCCAGCAGTGACGTGGGAAACACCATATATTTT
CASSDVGNTIYF
>TRBV20-1|-|-|TRBJ1-2
TGCAGTGCTAGTGTAGCGGGCGGCTACACCTTC
CSASVAGGYTF
>TRBV7-2|-|-|TRBJ2-3
TGTGCCAGCAGCCTATCGAGGGATACGCAGTATTTT
CASSLSRDTQYF